Below are 10 T cell receptor beta chains sequenced from a single sample in a study of graft-versus-host responses after intestinal transplantation. Sequenced by immunoSEQ multiplex PCR; TCRdb stores in-frame clones only, minus some. This sample has more than 45,000 clones; under 95% occur once, and the top ten carry around 2.5%. The specimen comprised PBMCs, sampled roughly 120 days after intestinal transplantation. The receptors here all came from a human patient who received an intestinal transplant, so some T cells may come from the graft donor.

The CDR3 DNA reads as TGTGCCAGCCAACCCGGCGGGACTAGCACAGATACGCAGTATTTT. It encodes CASQPGGTSTDTQYF. J is TRBJ2-3 and V is TRBV9; D is perhaps TRBD2 (6 bases). Germline assignment: CDR1 SGDLS and CDR2 YYNGEE. This CDR3 has 15 residues. The V end lost 7 bases, the J end lost 0 bases, and 15 bases lay between the germline ends.

This clone turned up a few times. The chain employs TRBV4-1 and TRBJ2-7, with a tentative D call TRBD2 (6 bases). V lost 1 base and J 2 bases, leaving 15 bases between the germline ends. Germline V gene data show CDR1 as MGHRA and CDR2 as YSYEKL. The CDR3 runs 16 residues. The DNA of the CDR3 is TGCGCCAGCAGCCAAGTTGTCGGGAGTGGCGCCTACGAGCAGTACTTC. It codes for CASSQVVGSGAYEQYF.

This sequence joins TRBV28 and TRBJ1-5, with TRBD1 identical over 8 bases. Germline V gene sequence: CDR1 MDHEN, CDR2 SYDVKM. Unmatched junction bases numbered 6, after V lost 5 bases and J lost 12 bases. The CDR3 covers 12 residues. CDR3 residues: CASSVSTGGQHF. CDR3 nucleotides: TGTGCCAGCAGTGTTTCAACAGGGGGCCAGCATTTT.

This clone has a single count. The chain joins TRBV15 to TRBJ2-7, with D possibly TRBD1 on 5 matching bases. This CDR3 is built from 16 residues. The germline V gene encodes CDR1 LNHNV and CDR2 YYDKDF (reference sequence). The V end lost 0 bases, the J end lost 0 bases, and 12 bases lay between the germline ends. The CDR3 DNA reads TGTGCCACCAGCAGAGATCCCCAGGGATACTCCTACGAGCAGTACTTC. Translated, it gives CATSRDPQGYSYEQYF. The full variable domain, its missing parts supplied by reference TRBV15 and TRBJ2-7, is DAMVIQNPRYQVTQFGKPVTLSCSQTLNHNVMYWYQQKSSQAPKLLFHYYDKDFNNEADTPDNFQSRRPNTSFCFLDIRSPGLGDTAMYLCATSRDPQGYSYEQYFGPGTRLTVT.

The chain combines TRBV15 with TRBJ1-1; 7 bases are shared with TRBD1. V was pared by 10 bases and J by 2 bases, with 13 bases of the junction left unmatched. The CDR3 is made up of 15 amino acids. Per the germline V gene, CDR1 is LNHNV and CDR2 is YYDKDF (reference sequence). The CDR3 protein is CASTLTGTSNTEAFF. The CDR3 DNA reads TGTGCCAGTACGTTGACAGGGACCTCTAACACTGAAGCTTTCTTT. The whole variable domain, filled in from reference TRBV15 and TRBJ1-1, reads DAMVIQNPRYQVTQFGKPVTLSCSQTLNHNVMYWYQQKSSQAPKLLFHYYDKDFNNEADTPDNFQSRRPNTSFCFLDIRSPGLGDTAMYLCASTLTGTSNTEAFFGQGTRLTVV.

The chain is built from TRBV6-6 and TRBJ1-2; TRBD1 might be the D (6 bases). CDR1 MNHNY and CDR2 SVGAGI come from the germline V gene (reference sequence). Trimming took 7 bases from V and 1 from J, leaving 10 bases between them. CDR3 length: 13 residues. CDR3 sequence: CASNQGNNYGYTF. The CDR3 DNA reads TGTGCCAGCAACCAGGGGAATAACTATGGCTACACCTTC.

This chain uses TRBV6-5 with TRBJ2-5; D gene unclear. V shed 0 bases and J shed 3 bases, with 8 bases lying between them. The CDR3 has 14 amino acids. Germline values: CDR1 MNHEY, CDR2 SVGAGI. DNA of the CDR3: TGTGCCAGCAGTTACTCATGGTATGAAGAGACCCAGTACTTC. It is translated as CASSYSWYEETQYF.

The chain has TRBV28 and TRBJ2-1; D might be TRBD2 (5 bases). V was trimmed by 8 bases and J by 2 bases, leaving 7 bases between them. Germline loops: CDR1 MDHEN, CDR2 SYDVKM. The CDR3 consists of 12 residues. The CDR3 region has the DNA TGTGCCAGCGGAGGACCCTACAATGAGCAGTTCTTC. It encodes CASGGPYNEQFF.

This chain joins TRBV18 and TRBJ1-4, with TRBD1 matching 9 bases. This CDR3 is built from 14 residues. Germline loops: CDR1 KGHSH, CDR2 LQKENI. Trimming cost V 2 bases and J 7 bases; bases outside gene matches: 2. The CDR3 DNA is TGTGCCAGCTCACCAACAGGGGGCGGTGAAAAACTGTTTTTT. This encodes CASSPTGGGEKLFF. The full variable domain, its missing parts supplied by reference TRBV18 and TRBJ1-4, is NAGVMQNPRHLVRRRGQEARLRCSPMKGHSHVYWYRQLPEEGLKFMVYLQKENIIDESGMPKERFSAEFPKEGPSILRIQQVVRGDSAAYFCASSPTGGGEKLFFGSGTQLSVL.

This clone is categorized as medium-sized (0.01 to 0.1%). The chain couples TRBV7-9 to TRBJ2-7, with D unresolved. This CDR3 spans 14 amino acids. The germline CDR1 and CDR2 sequences are SEHNR and FQNEAQ (reference sequence). V lost 5 bases to trimming and J lost 4 bases, with 15 bases between them. CDR3 bases: TGTGCCAGCAGCCCCGGAGTCGGCCGATACGAGCAGTACTTC. It is translated as CASSPGVGRYEQYF.